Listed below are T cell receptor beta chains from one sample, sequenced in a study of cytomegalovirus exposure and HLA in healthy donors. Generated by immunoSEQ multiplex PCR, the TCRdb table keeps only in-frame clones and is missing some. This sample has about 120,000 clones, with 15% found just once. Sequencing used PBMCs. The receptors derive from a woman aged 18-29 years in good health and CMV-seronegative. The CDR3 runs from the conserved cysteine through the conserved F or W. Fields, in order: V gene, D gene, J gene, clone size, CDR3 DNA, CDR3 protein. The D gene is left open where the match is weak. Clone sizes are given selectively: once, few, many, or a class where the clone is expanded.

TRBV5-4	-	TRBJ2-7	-	TGTGCCAGCAGCCTACAGGGAAGCGGCGGCTACGAGCAGTACTTC	CASSLQGSGGYEQYF
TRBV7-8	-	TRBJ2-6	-	TGTGCCAGCAGCTTGGAGGGCTCTGGGGCCAACGTCCTGACTTTC	CASSLEGSGANVLTF
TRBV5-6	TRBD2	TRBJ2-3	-	TGTGCCAGCAGCGGTGGCCTAACTAGCGGGAGTACAGATACGCAGTATTTT	CASSGGLTSGSTDTQYF
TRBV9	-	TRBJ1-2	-	TGTGCCAGCAGCGTACGGGTGGACTATGGCTACACCTTC	CASSVRVDYGYTF
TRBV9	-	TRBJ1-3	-	TGTGCCAGCAGCCCCTCGGAGGGAAACACCATATATTTT	CASSPSEGNTIYF
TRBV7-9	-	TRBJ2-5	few	TGTGCCAGCAGCTCCCGCGGTCAGGGGGGCGAGACCCAGTACTTC	CASSSRGQGGETQYF
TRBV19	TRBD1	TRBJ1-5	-	TGTGCCAGTAGGCCCGAGACAGGGACAAATCAGCCCCAGCATTTT	CASRPETGTNQPQHF
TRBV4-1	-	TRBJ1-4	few	TGCGCCAGCAGCCAAGATCGGGGGACCGGACTGTTTTTT	CASSQDRGTGLFF
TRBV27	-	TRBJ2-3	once	TGTGCCAGCAGTTCTGGGACTTTCCGAGATACGCAGTATTTT	CASSSGTFRDTQYF
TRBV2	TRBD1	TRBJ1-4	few	TGTGCCAGCAGTGGGGCAGGGGGCGGCAGAAATGAAAAACTGTTTTTT	CASSGAGGGRNEKLFF
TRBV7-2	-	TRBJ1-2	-	TGTGCCAGCAGCTTAGTAAGCGCGGCAGCGGGCTACACCTTC	CASSLVSAAAGYTF
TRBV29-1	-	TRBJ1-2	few	TGCAGCGTTGTTTCAGGGTCCGATGGCTACACCTTC	CSVVSGSDGYTF
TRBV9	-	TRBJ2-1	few	TGTGCCAGCAGCGCAGGTTCAGCTGAGCAGTTCTTC	CASSAGSAEQFF
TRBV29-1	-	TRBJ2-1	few	TGCAGCGTCCGTGGGGGGACCTACAATGAGCAGTTCTTC	CSVRGGTYNEQFF
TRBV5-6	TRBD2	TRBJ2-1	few	TGTGCCAGCAGCTTTGGGACTAGCGGTCATGAGCAGTTCTTC	CASSFGTSGHEQFF
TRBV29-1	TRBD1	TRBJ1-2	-	TGCAGCGTTGAGCGGTACAGGGGGGATGGCTACACCTTC	CSVERYRGDGYTF
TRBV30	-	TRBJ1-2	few	TGTGCCTGGAGTGGGAGGAAGTCGGATGGCTACACCTTC	CAWSGRKSDGYTF
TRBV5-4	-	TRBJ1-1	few	TGTGCCACCCAGGGACAGAACACTGAAGCTTTCTTT	CATQGQNTEAFF
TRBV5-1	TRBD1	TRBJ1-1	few	TGCGCCAGCAGCTTGGTGGCCCTAGACAGGGTCACTGAAGCTTTCTTT	CASSLVALDRVTEAFF
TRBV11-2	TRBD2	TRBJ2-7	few	TGTGCCAGCAGCTTAGTACTAGCGGGGTCGTACTCCTACGAGCAGTACTTC	CASSLVLAGSYSYEQYF
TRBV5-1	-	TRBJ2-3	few	TGCGCCAGCAGCTTGGAAGGACAGAAGGATACGCAGTATTTT	CASSLEGQKDTQYF
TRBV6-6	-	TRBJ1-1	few	TGTGCCAGCAGAACGGGACTGATGAACACTGAAGCTTTCTTT	CASRTGLMNTEAFF
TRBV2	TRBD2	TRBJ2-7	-	TGTGCCAGTCTAGCGGTAGACTACGAGCAGTACTTC	CASLAVDYEQYF
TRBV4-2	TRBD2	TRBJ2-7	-	TGTGCCAGCAGCCAAGGATTAAGTCGGGCCTGGGCTAGCGGGAGTGATCAGTACTTC	CASSQGLSRAWASGSDQYF
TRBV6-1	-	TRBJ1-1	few	TGTGCCAGCAGTGAATCGGGGGGATCCACTGAAGCTTTCTTT	CASSESGGSTEAFF
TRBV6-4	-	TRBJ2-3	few	TGTGCCAGCAGTGCCCTCCTAGCAGATACGCAGTATTTT	CASSALLADTQYF
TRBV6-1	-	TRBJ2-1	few	TGTGCCAGCAGTGAACTAGCGATTTACAATGAGCAGTTCTTC	CASSELAIYNEQFF
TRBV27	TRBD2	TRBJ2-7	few	TGTGCCAGCCAGCGAATAAGAGCGGGGGGGTACGACGAGCAGTACTTC	CASQRIRAGGYDEQYF
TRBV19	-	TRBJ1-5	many	TGTGCCTCTGGCAGGGAGGACGGCAATCAGCCCCAGCATTTT	CASGREDGNQPQHF
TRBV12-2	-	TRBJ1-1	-	TGTGCAAGTCGCTTAATGTCGTCAGAACTATCTCACACTGAAGCTTTCTTT	CASRLMSSELSHTEAFF
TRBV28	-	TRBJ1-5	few	TGTGCCACGATGAAACAGGGAAATCAGCCCCAGCATTTT	CATMKQGNQPQHF
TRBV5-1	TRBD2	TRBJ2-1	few	TGCGCCAGCAGCGCCCCAGTTAGCGGGGTAAGCTACAATGAGCAGTTCTTC	CASSAPVSGVSYNEQFF
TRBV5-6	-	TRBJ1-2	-	TGTGCCAGCAGCGATACCTATACAGGGACGGGAGGCTACACCTTC	CASSDTYTGTGGYTF
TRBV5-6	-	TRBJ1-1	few	TGTGCCAGCAGCCTACCCCTCGGCACTGAAGCTTTCTTT	CASSLPLGTEAFF
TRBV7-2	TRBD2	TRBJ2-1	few	TGTGCCAGCAGCTTGGGACTAGCGGGGGGTTACAATGAGCAGTTCTTC	CASSLGLAGGYNEQFF
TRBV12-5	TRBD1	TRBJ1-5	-	TGTGCTAGTGGACGCAAGACAGGGCCCCGGGGAGAGGGTCAGCCCCAGCATTTT	CASGRKTGPRGEGQPQHF
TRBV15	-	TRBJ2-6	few	TGTGCCACCAGCAGAGATGGGGCCTCTGGGGCCAACGTCCTGACTTTC	CATSRDGASGANVLTF
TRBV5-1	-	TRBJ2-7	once	TGCGCCAGCAGCCCCGGCGGCGTTTTTTCCTCCTACGAGCAGTACTTC	CASSPGGVFSSYEQYF
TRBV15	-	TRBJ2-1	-	TGTGCCACCAGCAGAGACCCCCGTCGGAGTAGCTCCTACAATGAGCAGTTCTTC	CATSRDPRRSSSYNEQFF